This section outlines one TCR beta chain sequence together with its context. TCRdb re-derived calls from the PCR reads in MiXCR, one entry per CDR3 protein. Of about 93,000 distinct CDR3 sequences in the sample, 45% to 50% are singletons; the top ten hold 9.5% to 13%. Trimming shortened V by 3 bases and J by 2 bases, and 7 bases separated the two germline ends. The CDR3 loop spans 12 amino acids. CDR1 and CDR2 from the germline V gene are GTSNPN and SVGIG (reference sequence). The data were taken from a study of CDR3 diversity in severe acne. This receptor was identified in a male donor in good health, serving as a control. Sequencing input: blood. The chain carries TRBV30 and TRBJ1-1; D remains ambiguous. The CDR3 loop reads CAWRGLNTEAFF. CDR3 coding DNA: TGTGCCTGGAGAGGGCTCAACACTGAAGCTTTCTTT.